These 15 T cell receptor beta chains came from one sample sequenced in a study of cytomegalovirus exposure and HLA in healthy donors. The study ran its PCR with 60 Vbeta and 13 Jbeta primers. Method: immunoSEQ multiplex PCR; TCRdb's copy keeps in-frame clones and lacks some. The sample contains 35,000 to 40,000 clones, 66% of which appear only once. Sequencing was carried out using PBMCs. The receptors derive from a man in his forties or fifties in good health and CMV-seropositive.

V is TRBV18 and J is TRBJ1-2, with D tentatively TRBD1 (6 bases). There are 15 residues in the CDR3. Germline CDR1 reads KGHSH; CDR2 reads LQKENI. V lost 3 bases to trimming and J lost 9 bases, with 20 bases between them. In nucleotides, the CDR3 is TGTGCCAGCTCACCGCGCTCCACAGGGCTGAATAGCTACACCTTC. It encodes CASSPRSTGLNSYTF.

This chain joins TRBV30 and TRBJ1-1; D might be TRBD1 (6 bases). Germline V gene data show CDR1 as GTSNPN and CDR2 as SVGIG (reference sequence). CDR3 length: 13 amino acids. Trimming cost V 5 bases and J 2 bases, with 12 bases left between them. The CDR3 sequence is CAWGRQANTEAFF. The CDR3, as DNA: TGTGCCTGGGGAAGACAGGCCAACACTGAAGCTTTCTTT.

The chain is built from TRBV11-3 and TRBJ1-3; 7 positions agree with TRBD1. The CDR3 spans 14 residues. Germline CDR1 and CDR2: SGHNT and YENEEA. Losses at the gene ends were 3 bases for V and 2 bases for J; bases not matched to a gene: 1. CDR3 sequence: CASSLDRTGNTIYF. For the CDR3, the DNA is TGTGCCAGCAGCTTGGACAGGACTGGAAACACCATATATTTT.

This clone was seen a single time. V is TRBV18 and J is TRBJ2-7; 9 nucleotides line up with TRBD1. V lost 2 bases and J lost 4; bases outside the gene matches: 6. The CDR3 is 15 residues long. CDR1 is KGHSH and CDR2 is LQKENI in the germline V gene. For the CDR3, the DNA is TGTGCCAGCTCACCAGGGACAGGGAGAAGGTACGAGCAGTACTTC. It is translated as CASSPGTGRRYEQYF. Using reference TRBV18 and TRBJ2-7 for the parts outside the CDR3, the full variable domain is NAGVMQNPRHLVRRRGQEARLRCSPMKGHSHVYWYRQLPEEGLKFMVYLQKENIIDESGMPKERFSAEFPKEGPSILRIQQVVRGDSAAYFCASSPGTGRRYEQYFGPGTRLTVT.

The chain joins TRBV7-9 to TRBJ1-1; 8 bases are shared with TRBD1. The germline gives CDR1 SEHNR, CDR2 FQNEAQ (reference sequence). Trimming took 4 bases from V and 1 from J; bases not matched to a gene: 5. The CDR3 sequence is 15 residues long. This chain's CDR3 is CASSSSGTGNTEAFF. DNA of the CDR3: TGTGCCAGCAGCTCATCCGGGACAGGGAACACTGAAGCTTTCTTT.

The V and J genes are TRBV9 and TRBJ2-5; 7 bases line up with TRBD2. Germline V gene data show CDR1 as SGDLS and CDR2 as YYNGEE. Trimming removed 3 bases from V and 5 bases from J; junction bases left unmatched: 4. The CDR3 has 13 residues. The CDR3 loop reads CASSGGGYETQYF. CDR3 sequence (DNA): TGTGCCAGCAGCGGGGGAGGGTATGAGACCCAGTACTTC.

This chain's CDR3 is CASSETRDTHYGYTF. As DNA, the CDR3 is TGTGCCAGCAGTGAAACCCGGGACACCCACTATGGCTACACCTTC. The rearrangement links TRBV2 to TRBJ1-2; D may be TRBD1 (6 bases). Germline lookup yields CDR1 SNHLY and CDR2 FYNNEI. V lost 2 bases, J lost 3 bases, and 13 bases lay in between. The CDR3 spans 15 residues.

This clone has only a few counts. The DNA of the CDR3 is TGTGCCAGCTCGTTGCAGGGTACGGACACTGAAGCTTTCTTT. Protein: CASSLQGTDTEAFF. The chain links TRBV18 to TRBJ1-1, with a possible D match to TRBD1 (5 bases). V lost 6 bases and J lost 3, with 14 bases in between. From germline, CDR1 is KGHSH and CDR2 LQKENI. The CDR3 extends over 14 amino acids.

On this clone: Its ends do not fully match the called genes, so a read error is possible. The chain has TRBV4-3 and TRBJ1-6; the D is unclear. The germline V gene has CDR1 LGHNA and CDR2 YSLEER. This CDR3 has 13 amino acids. CDR3 bases: TGCGCCAGCAGCCTCTCCTCTAATGCACCCCTCCACTTT. It is translated as CASSLSSNAPLHF.

This clone was counted only a few times. This rearrangement joins TRBV6-6 to TRBJ2-7, with TRBD1 matching 11 bases. The CDR3 length is 15 residues. V trimming: 0 bases; J trimming: 3 bases; junction bases outside the gene matches: 1. Germline V gene data show CDR1 as MNHNY and CDR2 as SVGAGI (reference sequence). The CDR3 region has the DNA TGTGCCAGCAGTTACTCGGGGACAGGGGGCTACGAGCAGTACTTC. Amino acid sequence: CASSYSGTGGYEQYF.

The chain uses TRBV5-1 and TRBJ2-5, with TRBD1 matching 10 bases. V gave up 4 bases and J gave up 2 bases; unmatched junction bases: 5. CDR1 and CDR2 from the germline V gene are SGHRS and YFSETQ. This CDR3 spans 15 amino acids. The CDR3 sequence: CASSGGQGSQETQYF. The CDR3 DNA reads TGCGCCAGCAGCGGGGGACAGGGGAGTCAAGAGACCCAGTACTTC. Full variable domain (outside the CDR3, taken from reference TRBV5-1 and TRBJ2-5): KAGVTQTPRYLIKTRGQQVTLSCSPISGHRSVSWYQQTPGQGLQFLFEYFSETQRNKGNFPGRFSGRQFSNSRSEMNVSTLELGDSALYLCASSGGQGSQETQYFGPGTRLLVL.

V is TRBV7-9 and J is TRBJ2-2; D possibly corresponds to TRBD1 (6 bases). The CDR3 is made up of 15 amino acids. The germline gives CDR1 SEHNR, CDR2 FQNEAQ (reference sequence). V was trimmed by 5 bases and J by 2 bases, leaving 12 bases between them. For the CDR3, the DNA is TGTGCCAGCAGCCTGACAGGAGTTAACACCGGGGAGCTGTTTTTT. Translation gives CASSLTGVNTGELFF.

This chain uses TRBV18 with TRBJ1-2; D is perhaps TRBD1 (6 bases). The V and J ends lost 6 bases and 3 bases respectively, with 11 bases between them. Germline lookup yields CDR1 KGHSH and CDR2 LQKENI. The CDR3 length is 13 residues. The CDR3 nucleotides are TGTGCCAGCTCTCAGGACAGAGACTATGGCTACACCTTC. This gives the protein CASSQDRDYGYTF.

The rearrangement uses TRBV5-1 and TRBJ2-7; 10 nucleotides align to TRBD2. Germline V gene lookup returns CDR1 SGHRS and CDR2 YFSETQ. V shed 4 bases and J 2 bases; nucleotides not matched to a gene: 6. This CDR3 region has 15 residues. CDR3 nucleotide sequence: TGCGCCAGCAGCCTAACTAGCGGGGTAACCTACGAGCAGTACTTC. Translation gives CASSLTSGVTYEQYF.

This clone was seen just once. The genes are TRBV7-2 and TRBJ1-2; D remains ambiguous. The germline CDR1 and CDR2 sequences are SGHTA and FQGNSA. The CDR3 totals 14 residues. The V and J ends lost 6 bases and 8 bases respectively, with 19 bases between them. The CDR3 sequence is CASSSGRENMGYTF. CDR3 bases: TGTGCCAGCAGTTCCGGGAGGGAGAACATGGGCTACACCTTC.